A single sample is the source of the 17 T cell receptor beta chains below, sequenced in a study of blood T cell repertoires in COVID-19. Data came from immunoSEQ multiplex PCR; TCRdb stores just in-frame clones and leaves some out. In the table there are hundreds of thousands of clones, around four fifths of which are singletons. Sequenced material: peripheral blood. Receptors originate from a woman between 70 and 85 years old with active or convalescent COVID-19.

This clone turned up a few times. V and J are TRBV18 and TRBJ1-5, with 9 bases aligning to TRBD1. Germline trimming cut 5 bases from V and 5 bases from J; bases unmatched to any gene: 4. This CDR3 is 14 amino acids long. The germline CDR1 and CDR2 sequences are KGHSH and LQKENI. CDR3 region: CASSRTGEDQPQHF. The CDR3, as DNA: TGTGCCAGCTCAAGGACAGGGGAGGATCAGCCCCAGCATTTT. Supplemented by reference TRBV18 and TRBJ1-5, the full variable domain reads NAGVMQNPRHLVRRRGQEARLRCSPMKGHSHVYWYRQLPEEGLKFMVYLQKENIIDESGMPKERFSAEFPKEGPSILRIQQVVRGDSAAYFCASSRTGEDQPQHFGDGTRLSIL.

The rearrangement joins TRBV27 to TRBJ1-6; D is unresolved. The V end lost 2 bases, the J end lost 10 bases, and 18 bases lay between the germline ends. The V gene's germline CDR1 is MNHEY and CDR2 SMNVEV (reference sequence). The CDR3 runs 16 residues. The CDR3 DNA is TGTGCCAGCAGTTTACTTCCCGGTGCGGGAGAATCACCCCTCCACTTT. Protein sequence: CASSLLPGAGESPLHF.

This clone occurred a few times. The rearrangement joins TRBV6-5 to TRBJ2-5, with 7 bases aligning to TRBD2. V lost 8 bases, J lost 3 bases, and 0 bases stayed unmatched. Per germline, CDR1 MNHEY and CDR2 SVGAGI. The CDR3 totals 11 residues. CDR3 coding DNA: TGTGCCAGCGCGGGGGAAGAGACCCAGTACTTC. Protein: CASAGEETQYF.

The chain uses TRBV6-1 and TRBJ2-2, with D maybe TRBD2 (6 bases). This CDR3 region has 20 residues. CDR1 and CDR2 from the germline V gene are MNHNS and SASEGT. V was trimmed by 2 bases and J by 1 base, leaving 23 bases between them. The CDR3 sequence: CASSEIPGVVRGLNTGELFF. DNA of the CDR3: TGTGCCAGCAGTGAAATACCGGGAGTAGTGAGAGGGTTGAACACCGGGGAGCTGTTTTTT.

The chain uses TRBV4-1 and TRBJ1-2, with TRBD1 as a possible D gene (5 bases). The CDR3 runs to 14 residues. Trimming shortened V by 8 bases and J by 4 bases, and 17 bases separated the two germline ends. Germline loops: CDR1 MGHRA, CDR2 YSYEKL. CDR3 nucleotide sequence: TGCGCCAGCTCCAGGGTAGAATACGGCTATGGCTACACCTTC. Translated: CASSRVEYGYGYTF.

The chain carries TRBV5-1 and TRBJ2-5, with D perhaps TRBD2 (5 bases). There are 15 residues in the CDR3. Germline CDR1 and CDR2: SGHRS and YFSETQ. Trimming left V 2 bases short and J 1 base short, with 12 bases between. As DNA, the CDR3 is TGCGCCAGCAGCTTACTCCCCCGGGGCCAAGAGACCCAGTACTTC. This gives the protein CASSLLPRGQETQYF.

DNA for the CDR3: TGTGCCTGGATCCCCCCCACTCCTCGCTACGAGCAGTACTTC. This codes for CAWIPPTPRYEQYF. The rearrangement joins TRBV30 to TRBJ2-7; D is unclear. The germline CDR1 and CDR2 sequences are GTSNPN and SVGIG (reference sequence). This CDR3 region has 14 residues. V shed 4 bases and J shed 3 bases, with 16 bases lying between them.

V usage is TRBV18 and J usage is TRBJ2-1; TRBD2 aligns across 12 bases. Germline V gene lookup returns CDR1 KGHSH and CDR2 LQKENI. This CDR3 region has 16 residues. Unmatched junction bases numbered 0, after V lost 3 bases and J lost 0 bases. CDR3 coding DNA: TGTGCCAGCTCACCGGGACTAGCGGGCTCCTACAATGAGCAGTTCTTC. Its translation: CASSPGLAGSYNEQFF.

The chain links TRBV5-1 to TRBJ2-7; perhaps TRBD1 as D (6 bases). CDR3 length: 14 amino acids. Per the germline V gene, CDR1 is SGHRS and CDR2 is YFSETQ. V shed 7 bases and J shed 0 bases, with 14 bases lying between them. The CDR3 sequence: CASSTGTHSYEQYF. CDR3 in DNA: TGCGCCAGCTCAACCGGGACACACTCCTACGAGCAGTACTTC.

The chain combines TRBV30 with TRBJ1-2, with D perhaps matching TRBD1 (5 bases). There are 13 residues in the CDR3. CDR1 and CDR2 (germline): GTSNPN, SVGIG (reference sequence). V was trimmed by 4 bases and J by 8 bases, leaving 17 bases between them. The DNA of the CDR3 is TGTGCCTGGATCGAGCAGGGAATTGGGGGCTACACCTTC. Its translation is CAWIEQGIGGYTF.

This chain connects TRBV2 to TRBJ2-5, with a tentative D call TRBD1 (6 bases). The CDR3 has 14 residues. V gave up 3 bases and J gave up 2 bases, with 10 bases separating them. Germline CDR1 and CDR2: SNHLY and FYNNEI. The CDR3 sequence: CASSDGRGQETQYF. DNA of the CDR3: TGTGCCAGCAGTGATGGCAGGGGTCAAGAGACCCAGTACTTC.

This chain uses TRBV11-2 with TRBJ2-5; unclear D gene. The CDR3 sequence is 13 residues long. Deletions cut 5 bases from V and 5 bases from J, with 12 bases between. Per germline, CDR1 SGHAT and CDR2 FQNNGV. Written as DNA, the CDR3 is TGTGCCAGCAGCCCCCCCCGTCGGGAGACCCAGTACTTC. Translated: CASSPPRRETQYF.

This sequence joins TRBV28 and TRBJ2-7, with 8 bases aligning to TRBD2. V dropped 3 bases and J dropped 2; count of bases not matched to a gene: 9. The V gene's germline CDR1 is MDHEN and CDR2 SYDVKM. The CDR3 sequence is 16 residues long. The CDR3 DNA reads TGTGCCAGCAGTTTGCCCGGGGGGGTCCCCCCCTACGAGCAGTACTTC. Its translation: CASSLPGGVPPYEQYF.

This chain links TRBV18 with TRBJ1-5; D gene unclear. CDR3 length: 15 residues. Germline V gives CDR1 KGHSH, CDR2 LQKENI. V lost 3 bases to trimming and J lost 3 bases, with 12 bases between them. The CDR3 loop is CASSPLQTPNQPQHF. CDR3 bases: TGTGCCAGCTCACCCCTCCAAACTCCCAATCAGCCCCAGCATTTT.

V and J are TRBV18 and TRBJ1-2; D is perhaps TRBD1 (6 bases). Deletions cut 5 bases from V and 4 bases from J, with 14 bases between. The CDR3 spans 14 residues. Germline assignment: CDR1 KGHSH and CDR2 LQKENI. The CDR3 region is CASSEQGQSYGYTF. CDR3 coding DNA: TGTGCCAGCTCAGAACAGGGTCAATCCTATGGCTACACCTTC.

This sequence joins TRBV3-1 (or the pseudogene TRBV3-2) and TRBJ2-1, with 11 bases lining up with TRBD2. Germline CDR1 LGHDT, CDR2 YNNKEL (reference sequence). Trimming removed 4 bases from V and 4 bases from J; junction bases left unmatched: 3. The CDR3 loop spans 15 amino acids. The chain's CDR3 is CASSPTSGGYNEQFF. CDR3 DNA: TGTGCCAGCAGCCCCACTAGCGGGGGTTACAATGAGCAGTTCTTC.

This sequence joins TRBV11-2 and TRBJ2-2; D is possibly TRBD2 (6 bases). This CDR3 has 15 amino acids. Germline values: CDR1 SGHAT, CDR2 FQNNGV. The V end was cut by 10 bases, the J end by 4 bases, with 19 bases between. The CDR3 loop reads CATTGSAGSTGELFF. CDR3 sequence (DNA): TGTGCCACCACCGGGTCCGCGGGGTCCACCGGGGAGCTGTTTTTT.